Listed below are T cell receptor beta chains from one sample, sequenced in a study of Ad26.COV2.S vaccination and SARS-CoV-2 variants. This table comes from immunoSEQ multiplex PCR, and its TCRdb copy is limited to in-frame clones, with some not included. The table shows 400,000 to 450,000 clones, with less than 95% occurring only once. Sample: peripheral blood, taken in a trial of Ad26.COV2.S vaccine versus placebo. The receptors originated from a person between 18 and 65 years old who received the Ad26.COV2.S COVID-19 vaccine or a placebo. CDR3s include the opening cysteine and the closing phenylalanine or tryptophan. A D gene is named only where the DNA matches it firmly. The size of a clone is reported for some rows only, either as once, few or many, or as a class for expanded clones.

CDR3nt	CDR3aa	d_gene	abundance	v_gene	j_gene
TGCGCCAGCAGCCAAGGACAGCAATATTCACCCCTCCACTTT	CASSQGQQYSPLHF	NA	NA	TRBV5-1	TRBJ1-6
TGTGCCAGCAGCCCTCCGGGACAGGGGAATCAGCCCCAGCATTTT	CASSPPGQGNQPQHF	TRBD1	NA	TRBV28	TRBJ1-5
TGTGCCAGCAGTTTTCCTGTTAAAATGGGAGTTAGCACAGATACGCAGTATTTT	CASSFPVKMGVSTDTQYF	NA	NA	TRBV28	TRBJ2-3
TGTGCCATCAGTGAGGAGGTGGGAGGGTACGAGCAGTACTTC	CAISEEVGGYEQYF	TRBD2	NA	TRBV10-3	TRBJ2-7
TGCAGCGTTAGGACAGGGATGAACACTGAAGCTTTCTTT	CSVRTGMNTEAFF	TRBD1	few	TRBV29-1	TRBJ1-1
TGTGCCAGCAGTAAAGACAGGGGTTCCTACGAGCAGTACTTC	CASSKDRGSYEQYF	TRBD1	NA	TRBV7-2	TRBJ2-7
TGTGCCAGCAGCTTAGACCCGGGACGGATGAACACCGGGGAGCTGTTTTTT	CASSLDPGRMNTGELFF	NA	NA	TRBV7-8	TRBJ2-2
TGCGCCAGCAGCCAAGCGCCTCGGACGGGAGGAGGTACCGGGGAGCTGTTTTTT	CASSQAPRTGGGTGELFF	TRBD2	NA	TRBV4-1	TRBJ2-2
TGTGCCAGCCGACAAGACTCTGGAAACACCATATATTTT	CASRQDSGNTIYF	NA	NA	TRBV2	TRBJ1-3
TGTGCCAGCAGTCAAAATACAAACAGGGCCCAAAGCTCCTACGAGCAGTACTTC	CASSQNTNRAQSSYEQYF	NA	once	TRBV27	TRBJ2-7
TGTGCCAGTAGTAACAGTGGAGACACTGAAGCTTTCTTT	CASSNSGDTEAFF	NA	NA	TRBV19	TRBJ1-1
TGTGCCAGCTCACCATCCGCGGCCTACGAGCAGTACTTC	CASSPSAAYEQYF	NA	few	TRBV18	TRBJ2-7
TGTGCCAGCAGTCCCGAAGGGGCCAACGTCCTGACTTTC	CASSPEGANVLTF	NA	NA	TRBV2	TRBJ2-6
TGTGCCAGCAGCATGAGCAGGGGTGGGAATGAGCAGTTCTTC	CASSMSRGGNEQFF	NA	NA	TRBV7-6	TRBJ2-1
TGCGCCAGCAGCCCTGGGCGGACAGCCTACAATGAGCAGTTCTTC	CASSPGRTAYNEQFF	NA	NA	TRBV5-1	TRBJ2-1
TGCAGTGCGAGTCCCGCAGGGCTAGCGGGAGTGGGGCAGTACTTC	CSASPAGLAGVGQYF	TRBD2	NA	TRBV20-1	TRBJ2-7
TGTGCCAGCAGCGCCCTTATTTGGCAAGCCTACGAGCAGTACTTC	CASSALIWQAYEQYF	NA	NA	TRBV7-9	TRBJ2-7
TGTGCCAGCAGGGGCTCCTATAATTCACCCCTCCACTTT	CASRGSYNSPLHF	NA	NA	TRBV2	TRBJ1-6
TGCGCCAGCAGCCAAGGGGGCAGGGGGCGCACTGGGGCCAACGTCCTGACTTTC	CASSQGGRGRTGANVLTF	TRBD1	NA	TRBV4-1	TRBJ2-6
TGTGCCAACAGTGAATATGGACAGGGGGTCCATGAGCAGTTCTTC	CANSEYGQGVHEQFF	TRBD1	NA	TRBV6-1	TRBJ2-1
TGTGCCAGCAGCCTCCTAGCGGGAACGAACACCGGGGAGCTGTTTTTT	CASSLLAGTNTGELFF	TRBD2	NA	TRBV7-3	TRBJ2-2
TGTGCCAGCGTCTTTGGGACTAGCGGTTACTACGAGCAGTACTTC	CASVFGTSGYYEQYF	TRBD2	NA	TRBV7-9	TRBJ2-7